Listed here are 10 T cell receptor beta chains from one sample, sequenced in a study of blood T cell repertoires in COVID-19. Assay: immunoSEQ multiplex PCR; the TCRdb copy retains only in-frame clones and omits some. The sample yields about 130,000 clones, under 95% seen once. The material sequenced was peripheral blood. The receptors derive from a man aged 50 to 59 with active COVID-19.

The sample holds one count of this clone. The chain recombines TRBV19 with TRBJ1-5, with 10 bases fitting TRBD1. Germline V CDR1 and CDR2: LNHDA, SQIVND (reference sequence). The V gene end was trimmed by 7 bases and the J gene end by 7 bases; junction bases not matched to a gene: 7. The CDR3 runs 14 residues. Written as DNA, the CDR3 is TGTGCCAGTATCGCTGGGACAGGGGTGCAGCCCCAGCATTTT. Translation gives CASIAGTGVQPQHF.

The chain employs TRBV6-2 or TRBV6-3 and TRBJ2-1; unclear D gene. The CDR3 is 11 amino acids. Germline V CDR1 and CDR2: MNHEY, SVGEGT. The V and J ends lost 3 bases and 9 bases respectively, with 6 bases between them. In nucleotides, the CDR3 is TGTGCCAGCAGTTATTGGGCTGAGCAGTTCTTC. This sequence encodes CASSYWAEQFF.

The V call is TRBV5-5, the J call TRBJ1-2; a possible D gene is TRBD1 (6 bases). The CDR3 loop spans 14 amino acids. Trimming pared 1 base from V and 1 base from J, leaving 8 bases between. CDR1 and CDR2 (germline): SGHKS, YYEKEE (reference sequence). CDR3 residues: CASSLKGVNYGYTF. CDR3 DNA sequence: TGTGCCAGCAGCTTGAAGGGGGTTAACTATGGCTACACCTTC.

The CDR3 DNA reads as TGTGCCAGCAGCGAGGGACAGCCGGCGGAGCAGTTCTTC. This sequence encodes CASSEGQPAEQFF. The chain combines TRBV5-4 with TRBJ2-1, with 7 bases that match TRBD1. The length of the CDR3 is 13 residues. V dropped 4 bases and J dropped 10; count of bases not matched to a gene: 8. Looked up from germline, CDR1 is SGHNT and CDR2 is YYREEE (reference sequence).

The chain couples TRBV7-7 to TRBJ2-2, with 8 bases fitting TRBD1. Germline V gene lookup returns CDR1 SSHAT and CDR2 FNYEAQ (reference sequence). This CDR3 contains 14 residues. Losses at the gene ends were 7 bases for V and 5 bases for J; bases not matched to a gene: 6. The CDR3 region is CASTLTGGTGELFF. Written as DNA, the CDR3 is TGTGCCAGCACCCTAACAGGGGGGACCGGGGAGCTGTTTTTT.

The chain recombines TRBV7-2 with TRBJ2-1; D gene uncertain. CDR3 length: 14 amino acids. V shed 1 base and J shed 4 bases, with 8 bases lying between them. Germline V CDR1 and CDR2: SGHTA, FQGNSA. The CDR3 sequence is CASSLVSLYNEQFF. CDR3 DNA sequence: TGTGCCAGCAGCTTAGTCTCCTTGTACAATGAGCAGTTCTTC.

This clone has a single count. The rearrangement links TRBV19 to TRBJ2-2, with TRBD2 identical over 8 bases. The CDR3 has 14 residues. Germline loops: CDR1 LNHDA, CDR2 SQIVND (reference sequence). V lost 6 bases to trimming and J lost 2 bases; unmatched junction nucleotides: 2. As DNA, the CDR3 is TGTGCCAGTAGGGCGGGGGGCAACACCGGGGAGCTGTTTTTT. The encoded protein is CASRAGGNTGELFF.

This sequence joins TRBV20-1 and TRBJ1-5; no definite D call. In germline, CDR1 is DFQATT, CDR2 SNEGSKA (reference sequence). Between the trimmed V and J ends, which lost 3 bases and 5 bases, there was a span of 5 bases. The CDR3 extends over 11 amino acids. The CDR3 sequence is CSASSDQPQHF. CDR3 nucleotides: TGCAGTGCTAGCTCCGATCAGCCCCAGCATTTT.

This clone was counted once. The V call is TRBV11-2, the J call TRBJ2-2, with 9 bases aligning to TRBD2. V lost 0 bases and J lost 5; bases outside the gene matches: 1. The germline V gene encodes CDR1 SGHAT and CDR2 FQNNGV. The CDR3 loop spans 15 amino acids. The CDR3, as DNA: TGTGCCAGCAGCTTAGATAGCGGGGGTACCGGGGAGCTGTTTTTT. This translates into CASSLDSGGTGELFF.

V usage is TRBV3-1 (or the pseudogene TRBV3-2) and J usage is TRBJ1-1, with a weak D call TRBD1 (6 bases). Trimming removed 7 bases at V and 1 base at J, with 19 bases between. Germline V gene lookup returns CDR1 LGHDT and CDR2 YNNKEL (reference sequence). This CDR3 comprises 16 residues. CDR3 region: CASTPSVNRANTEAFF. The CDR3 region has the DNA TGTGCCAGCACCCCAAGCGTTAACAGGGCGAACACTGAAGCTTTCTTT.